A single sample gave rise to the 20 T cell receptor beta chains below, sequenced in a study of blood T cell repertoires in COVID-19. Generated by immunoSEQ multiplex PCR, the TCRdb table keeps only in-frame clones and is missing some. This sample carries roughly 160,000 clones, roughly 87% of them seen once, and the ten largest clones take 7% to 7.5%. The sequencing input was PBMCs or T cells enriched from blood (not recorded which). These receptors originate from a woman aged 50 to 60 who had recovered from COVID-19.

The chain has TRBV28 and TRBJ2-5; D remains ambiguous. Trimming cost V 7 bases and J 5 bases, with 20 bases left between them. The germline CDR1 and CDR2 sequences are MDHEN and SYDVKM. The CDR3 is 15 amino acids. CDR3 region: CASTAQIAGWETQYF. CDR3 coding DNA: TGTGCCAGCACCGCCCAGATCGCAGGATGGGAGACCCAGTACTTC.

The CDR3 region is CASSIDLAGHPGGDTEAFF. For the CDR3, the DNA is TGTGCCAGTAGTATAGATCTGGCCGGGCACCCCGGCGGGGACACTGAAGCTTTCTTT. This chain joins TRBV19 and TRBJ1-1, with D unclear. Trimming took 0 bases from V and 3 from J, leaving 23 bases between them. Germline loops: CDR1 LNHDA, CDR2 SQIVND (reference sequence). The CDR3 has 19 residues.

The V and J genes are TRBV11-3 and TRBJ1-1; D gene ambiguous. Trimming removed 5 bases at V and 12 bases at J, with 28 bases between. The germline V gene has CDR1 SGHNT and CDR2 YENEEA. CDR3 length: 16 residues. The CDR3 here is CASSPRSTVNTEASFF. The CDR3 bases are TGTGCCAGCAGCCCCAGAAGCACAGTGAACACTGAAGCTTCTTTCTTT.

The gene calls are TRBV18 and TRBJ2-2, with D tentatively TRBD1 (6 bases). This CDR3 spans 14 amino acids. Trimming took off 3 bases at V and 4 bases at J, with 9 bases between the two ends. The germline gives CDR1 KGHSH, CDR2 LQKENI. The CDR3 here is CASSPLGATGELFF. The CDR3 DNA reads as TGTGCCAGCTCACCGCTGGGGGCCACCGGGGAGCTGTTTTTT. The variable domain in full, with the rest retrieved from reference TRBV18 and TRBJ2-2, is NAGVMQNPRHLVRRRGQEARLRCSPMKGHSHVYWYRQLPEEGLKFMVYLQKENIIDESGMPKERFSAEFPKEGPSILRIQQVVRGDSAAYFCASSPLGATGELFFGEGSRLTVL.

The chain uses TRBV27 and TRBJ2-7; 7 positions agree with TRBD2. The CDR3 is made up of 16 amino acids. The junction had 12 bases not matched to a gene; V was cut back by 5 bases and J by 2 bases. CDR1 and CDR2 (germline): MNHEY, SMNVEV (reference sequence). Here the CDR3 reads CASSPSQHRGAYEQYF. The DNA for the CDR3 is TGTGCCAGCAGTCCCTCCCAGCACCGGGGGGCCTACGAGCAGTACTTC.

This chain links TRBV4-1 with TRBJ2-7; TRBD2 matches 9 bases. Trimming at V came to 0 bases and at J to 5 bases, leaving 17 bases not matched to a gene. The CDR3 sequence is 19 residues long. CDR1 is MGHRA, CDR2 YSYEKL, per germline. The CDR3 region has the DNA TGCGCCAGCAGCCAAGATCGGGGGTGGCGGGAGGGCCGCTTCCACGAGCAGTACTTC. Its protein product is CASSQDRGWREGRFHEQYF.

This chain links TRBV11-2 with TRBJ2-1; D is perhaps TRBD2 (6 bases). This CDR3 spans 14 amino acids. The V and J ends lost 5 bases and 9 bases respectively, with 17 bases between them. Per germline, CDR1 SGHAT and CDR2 FQNNGV. CDR3 bases: TGTGCCAGCAGCCTTTACCAACTAGCTGCTGAGCAGTTCTTC. This translates into CASSLYQLAAEQFF.

The genes are TRBV11-3 and TRBJ2-3, with 7 positions matching TRBD2. J gave up 0 bases and V 0 bases, and 6 bases lay outside the gene matches. The CDR3 length is 17 residues. CDR1 SGHNT and CDR2 YENEEA come from the germline V gene. In DNA form, the CDR3 reads TGTGCCAGCAGCTTAGATCGATGGGGAGGGAGCACAGATACGCAGTATTTT. Its translation: CASSLDRWGGSTDTQYF.

This clone appeared a single time. V and J are TRBV28 and TRBJ1-2; 8 nucleotides match TRBD1. The CDR3 extends over 14 amino acids. The J segment lost 5 bases and the V segment lost 3 bases, leaving 5 bases of the junction unmatched. Germline-derived CDR1 and CDR2 are MDHEN and SYDVKM. The CDR3: CASSFQGAQYGYTF. The CDR3, as DNA: TGTGCCAGCAGTTTTCAGGGGGCTCAATATGGCTACACCTTC.

V is TRBV27 and J is TRBJ1-4, with D hard to call. In germline, CDR1 is MNHEY, CDR2 SMNVEV (reference sequence). The V and J ends lost 1 base and 2 bases respectively, with 11 bases between them. This CDR3 contains 16 residues. The CDR3 here is CASSLFRGRTNEKLFF. Written as DNA, the CDR3 is TGTGCCAGCAGTTTATTCCGCGGGCGTACTAATGAAAAACTGTTTTTT.

This sequence joins TRBV6-2 or TRBV6-3 and TRBJ2-5; 8 bases align to TRBD2. Looked up from germline, CDR1 is MNHEY and CDR2 is SVGEGT. Unmatched junction bases numbered 4, after V lost 6 bases and J lost 1 base. The CDR3 runs 14 residues. Here the CDR3 reads CASSYSGIQETQYF. CDR3 coding DNA: TGTGCCAGCAGCTATAGCGGGATCCAAGAGACCCAGTACTTC.

The genes are TRBV27 and TRBJ1-2, with TRBD1 matching 10 bases. Trimming at V came to 5 bases and at J to 4 bases, leaving 7 bases not matched to a gene. This CDR3 has 15 amino acids. The germline CDR1 and CDR2 sequences are MNHEY and SMNVEV (reference sequence). CDR3 sequence: CASSPGQGMAYGYTF. The DNA for the CDR3 is TGTGCCAGCAGTCCGGGACAGGGGATGGCCTATGGCTACACCTTC.

This clone was seen just once. The chain is built from TRBV19 and TRBJ2-4; 9 nucleotides line up with TRBD2. From germline, CDR1 is LNHDA and CDR2 SQIVND (reference sequence). Losses at the gene ends were 5 bases for V and 1 base for J; bases not matched to a gene: 3. The CDR3 length is 15 residues. CDR3 residues: CASSAGGLAKNIQYF. CDR3 nucleotide sequence: TGTGCCAGTAGTGCGGGAGGGCTTGCCAAAAACATTCAGTACTTC.

This chain joins TRBV10-3 and TRBJ2-3; D may be TRBD2 (7 bases). Germline V gene data show CDR1 as ENHRY and CDR2 as SYGVKD. CDR3 size: 17 residues. V lost 6 bases and J 0 bases, leaving 19 bases between the germline ends. CDR3 loop: CAIRGGRETSSTDTQYF. The DNA of the CDR3 is TGTGCCATCAGGGGGGGGCGGGAGACGTCTAGCACAGATACGCAGTATTTT.

V is TRBV6-2 or TRBV6-3 and J is TRBJ2-1; TRBD2 matches at 7 bases. Per the germline V gene, CDR1 is MNHEY and CDR2 is SVGEGT. This CDR3 is 12 amino acids long. The V and J ends lost 5 bases and 7 bases, in that order; junction bases with no gene match: 2. The CDR3 DNA reads TGTGCCAGCAGTGGTAGCGGGAATGAGCAGTTCTTC. Its translation is CASSGSGNEQFF.

This sequence joins TRBV9 and TRBJ2-7, with D possibly being TRBD1 (6 bases). V lost 3 bases and J 3 bases, leaving 13 bases between the germline ends. Germline lookup yields CDR1 SGDLS and CDR2 YYNGEE. The CDR3 has 14 residues. Here the CDR3 DNA reads TGTGCCAGCAGCGCCCGGGACAACCTCTACGAGCAGTACTTC. It specifies CASSARDNLYEQYF.

J is TRBJ1-6 and V is TRBV5-4; D remains ambiguous. Deletions cut 1 base from V and 9 bases from J, with 8 bases between. The CDR3 length is 13 residues. Germline values: CDR1 SGHNT, CDR2 YYREEE (reference sequence). The CDR3 loop is CASSLTQLSPLHF. CDR3 sequence (DNA): TGTGCCAGCAGCTTGACACAGCTTTCACCCCTCCACTTT.

This chain connects TRBV6-6 to TRBJ2-6; D might be TRBD1 (5 bases). V was cut by 5 bases and J by 0 bases, with 11 bases left in between. Per the germline V gene, CDR1 is MNHNY and CDR2 is SVGAGI (reference sequence). The CDR3 runs 16 residues. CDR3 bases: TGTGCCAGCAGTCGAACAGGTTCCTCTGGGGCCAACGTCCTGACTTTC. It yields the protein CASSRTGSSGANVLTF.

As DNA, the CDR3 is TGTGCCAGCAGTTTAATCGGGGAAGGGGGAACTGAAGCTTTCTTT. Translated: CASSLIGEGGTEAFF. The chain is built from TRBV28 and TRBJ1-1; perhaps TRBD1 as D (6 bases). Trimming shortened V by 2 bases and J by 5 bases, and 15 bases separated the two germline ends. The CDR3 length is 15 residues. Germline CDR1 and CDR2: MDHEN and SYDVKM.

This clone was counted a single time. The chain joins TRBV2 to TRBJ1-2; no clear D gene. This CDR3 region has 13 residues. V was shortened by 6 bases and J by 5 bases, with 13 bases between the two germline ends. Germline V CDR1 and CDR2: SNHLY, FYNNEI. CDR3 DNA: TGTGCCAGCAGCCTGGAAGGACTTTATGGCTACACCTTC. It codes for CASSLEGLYGYTF. The full variable domain, with the rest looked up from reference TRBV2 and TRBJ1-2, is EPEVTQTPSHQVTQMGQEVILRCVPISNHLYFYWYRQILGQKVEFLVSFYNNEISEKSEIFDDQFSVERPDGSNFTLKIRSTKLEDSAMYFCASSLEGLYGYTFGSGTRLTVV.